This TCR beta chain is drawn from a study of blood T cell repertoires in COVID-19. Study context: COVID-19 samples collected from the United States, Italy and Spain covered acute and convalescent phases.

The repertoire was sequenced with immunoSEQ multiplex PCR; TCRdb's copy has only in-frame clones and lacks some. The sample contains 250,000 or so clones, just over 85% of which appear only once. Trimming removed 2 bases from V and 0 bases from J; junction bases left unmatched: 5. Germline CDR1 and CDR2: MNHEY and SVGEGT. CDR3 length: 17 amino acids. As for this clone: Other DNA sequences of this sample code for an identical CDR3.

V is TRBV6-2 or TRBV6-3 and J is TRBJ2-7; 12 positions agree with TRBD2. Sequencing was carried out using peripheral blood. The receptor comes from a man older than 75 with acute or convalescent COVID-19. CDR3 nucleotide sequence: TGTGCCAGCAGTTACGGCCTAGCGGGAGGGCTCTCCTACGAGCAGTACTTC. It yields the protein CASSYGLAGGLSYEQYF.